This entry concerns a single T cell receptor (beta chain). The data belong to a study of shared clonotypes between healthy human individuals. The length of the CDR3 is 16 residues. In germline, CDR1 is MDHEN, CDR2 SYDVKM. V was shortened by 0 bases and J by 8 bases, with 16 bases between the two germline ends. Donation came from healthy HIV-negative adults that had no recent acute infections or vaccinations. Sequencing used immunoSEQ multiplex PCR; TCRdb keeps in-frame clones, though not all of them. Here the sample spans fewer than 3 million clones, 85% to 95% being singletons. The TCR originated in a man aged 18 to 29 in good health. Some clones in this sample may be carry-over from other donors' samples. The source material was naive CD4+ T cells from PBMCs. Regarding subset: CD45RA+ positively selected. The rearrangement joins TRBV28 to TRBJ1-4; D might be TRBD1 (6 bases). CDR3 nucleotide sequence: TGTGCCAGCAGTTTATGGGCAGGGAAGGGGGGAGAAAAACTGTTTTTT. Encoded protein: CASSLWAGKGGEKLFF.